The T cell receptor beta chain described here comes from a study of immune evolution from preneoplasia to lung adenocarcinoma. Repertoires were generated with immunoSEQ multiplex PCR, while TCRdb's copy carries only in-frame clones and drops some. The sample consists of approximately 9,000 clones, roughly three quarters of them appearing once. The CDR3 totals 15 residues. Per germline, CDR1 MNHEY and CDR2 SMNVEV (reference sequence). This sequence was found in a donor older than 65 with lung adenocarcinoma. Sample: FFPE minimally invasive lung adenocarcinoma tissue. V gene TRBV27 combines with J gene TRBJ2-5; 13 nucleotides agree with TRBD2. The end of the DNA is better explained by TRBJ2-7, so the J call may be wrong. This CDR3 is CASHGLAGATHEQYF. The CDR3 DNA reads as TGTGCCAGCCACGGACTAGCGGGAGCCACCCACGAGCAGTACTTC.